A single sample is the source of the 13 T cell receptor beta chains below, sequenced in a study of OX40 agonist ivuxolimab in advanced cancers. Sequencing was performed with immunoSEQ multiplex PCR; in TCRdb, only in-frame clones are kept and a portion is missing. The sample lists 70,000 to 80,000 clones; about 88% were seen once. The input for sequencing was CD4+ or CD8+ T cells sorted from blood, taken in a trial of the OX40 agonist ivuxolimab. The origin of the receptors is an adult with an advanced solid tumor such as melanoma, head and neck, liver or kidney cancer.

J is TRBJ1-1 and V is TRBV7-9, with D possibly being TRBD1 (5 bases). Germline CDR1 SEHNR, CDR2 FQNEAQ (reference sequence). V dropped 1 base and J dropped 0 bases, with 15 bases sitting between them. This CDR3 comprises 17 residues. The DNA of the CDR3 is TGTGCCAGCAGCTTAGGAAACAGGACACTTATGAACACTGAAGCTTTCTTT. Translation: CASSLGNRTLMNTEAFF.

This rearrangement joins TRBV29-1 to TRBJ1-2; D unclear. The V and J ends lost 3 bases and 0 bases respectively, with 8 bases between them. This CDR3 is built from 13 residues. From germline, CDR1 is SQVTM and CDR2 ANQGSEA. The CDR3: CSVDSAANYGYTF. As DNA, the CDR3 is TGCAGCGTTGATTCAGCAGCTAACTATGGCTACACCTTC.

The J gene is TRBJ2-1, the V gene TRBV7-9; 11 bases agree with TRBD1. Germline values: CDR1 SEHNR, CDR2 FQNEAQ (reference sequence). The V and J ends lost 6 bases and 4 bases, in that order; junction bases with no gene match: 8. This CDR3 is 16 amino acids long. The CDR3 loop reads CASSSWTGGSYNEQFF. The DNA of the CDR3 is TGTGCCAGCAGTTCCTGGACAGGGGGCTCATACAATGAGCAGTTCTTC.

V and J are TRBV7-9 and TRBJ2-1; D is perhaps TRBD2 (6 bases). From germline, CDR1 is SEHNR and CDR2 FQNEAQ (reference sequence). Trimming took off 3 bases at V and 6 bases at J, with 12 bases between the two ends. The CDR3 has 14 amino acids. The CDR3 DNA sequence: TGTGCCAGCAGCTTTGTAGCGGATTTCAATGAGCAGTTCTTC. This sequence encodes CASSFVADFNEQFF.

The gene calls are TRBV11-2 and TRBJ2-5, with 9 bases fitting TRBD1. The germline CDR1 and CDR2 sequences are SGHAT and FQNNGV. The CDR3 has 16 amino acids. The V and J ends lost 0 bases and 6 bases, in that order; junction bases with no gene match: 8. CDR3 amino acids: CASSLDGQGYRQTQYF. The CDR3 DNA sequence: TGTGCCAGCAGCTTAGACGGACAGGGGTATCGTCAGACCCAGTACTTC.

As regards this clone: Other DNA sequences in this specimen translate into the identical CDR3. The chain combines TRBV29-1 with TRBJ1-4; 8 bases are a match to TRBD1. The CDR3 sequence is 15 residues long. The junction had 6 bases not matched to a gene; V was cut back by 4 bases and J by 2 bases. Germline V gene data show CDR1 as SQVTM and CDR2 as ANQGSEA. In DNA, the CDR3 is TGCAGCGTTGGAGACAGGGGATTGACTAATGAAAAACTGTTTTTT. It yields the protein CSVGDRGLTNEKLFF.

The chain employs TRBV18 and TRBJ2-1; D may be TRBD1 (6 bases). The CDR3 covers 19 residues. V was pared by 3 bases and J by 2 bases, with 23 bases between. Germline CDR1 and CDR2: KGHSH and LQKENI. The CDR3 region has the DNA TGTGCCAGCTCACCTCCTCTTCTAGCACAGGGAGCTCCCTACAATGAGCAGTTCTTC. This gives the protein CASSPPLLAQGAPYNEQFF.

The CDR3 sequence: CASSEGDQPQHF. The CDR3 coding sequence is TGTGCCAGCAGTGAAGGGGATCAGCCCCAGCATTTT. This chain connects TRBV6-1 to TRBJ1-5; D call uncertain. Germline V CDR1 and CDR2: MNHNS, SASEGT. V was trimmed by 1 base and J by 5 bases, leaving 3 bases between them. This CDR3 has 12 amino acids.

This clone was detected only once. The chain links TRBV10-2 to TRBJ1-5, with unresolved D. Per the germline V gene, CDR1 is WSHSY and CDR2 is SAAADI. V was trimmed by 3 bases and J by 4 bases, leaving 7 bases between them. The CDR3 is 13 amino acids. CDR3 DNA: TGCGCCAGCAGTGAACGGAGTAATCAGCCCCAGCATTTT. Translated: CASSERSNQPQHF.

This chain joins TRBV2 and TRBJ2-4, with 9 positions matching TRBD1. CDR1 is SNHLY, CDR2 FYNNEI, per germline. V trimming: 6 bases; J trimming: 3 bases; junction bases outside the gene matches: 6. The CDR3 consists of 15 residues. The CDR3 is CASRPGQGRKNIQYF. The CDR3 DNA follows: TGTGCCAGCAGACCGGGACAGGGACGCAAAAACATTCAGTACTTC.

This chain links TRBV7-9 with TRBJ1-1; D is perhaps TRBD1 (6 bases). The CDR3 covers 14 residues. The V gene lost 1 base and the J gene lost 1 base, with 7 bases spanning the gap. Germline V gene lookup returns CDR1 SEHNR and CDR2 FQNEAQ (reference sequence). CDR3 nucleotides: TGTGCCAGCAGCTTAGGGACAGAGAACACTGAAGCTTTCTTT. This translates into CASSLGTENTEAFF.

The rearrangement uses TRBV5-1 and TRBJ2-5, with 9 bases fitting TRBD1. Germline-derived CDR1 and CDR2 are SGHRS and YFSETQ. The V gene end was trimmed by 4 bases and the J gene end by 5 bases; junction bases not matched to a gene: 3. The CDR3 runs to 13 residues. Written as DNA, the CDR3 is TGCGCCAGCAGCCGACAGGGGGAGGAGACCCAGTACTTC. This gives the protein CASSRQGEETQYF.

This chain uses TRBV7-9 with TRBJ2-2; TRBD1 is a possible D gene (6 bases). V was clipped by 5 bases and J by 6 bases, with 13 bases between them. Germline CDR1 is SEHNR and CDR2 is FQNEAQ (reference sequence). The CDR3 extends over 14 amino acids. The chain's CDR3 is CASSEGGLAGELFF. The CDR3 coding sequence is TGTGCCAGCAGCGAAGGGGGTCTTGCCGGGGAGCTGTTTTTT.